Below, 29 T cell receptor beta chains from the same sample are listed, as sequenced in a study of type 1 regulatory T cells. MiXCR was run by TCRdb on the reads, yielding one entry per CDR3 protein. The repertoire holds some 6,000 distinct CDR3 sequences, with roughly a quarter as singletons. No antigen has been identified for these receptors. Sequencing used cultured T cells, either the whole culture or a sorted T cell fraction (not recorded which). Subset denoted: Tr1-enriched cell product generated in vitro against host alloantigens. The receptors originated from a human donor in good health.

This clonotype was counted ten times or more. The chain employs TRBV14 and TRBJ2-2; no definite D call. Deletions cut 3 bases from V and 4 bases from J, with 9 bases between. This CDR3 contains 14 residues. CDR1 and CDR2 (germline): SGHDN, FVKESK. CDR3 in DNA: TGTGCCAGCAGCCACTTCCGGTCCACCGGGGAGCTGTTTTTT. As protein: CASSHFRSTGELFF.

The gene calls are TRBV21-1 and TRBJ2-1; TRBD2 is the table's D call and was not checked against the DNA. TRBV21-1 is flagged as a pseudogene. This CDR3 has 16 amino acids. The CDR3 bases are TGTGCCAGCAGCACCTACCAACAGTGCCTCCTGCATGAGCAGTTCTTC. It specifies CASSTYQQCLLHEQFF.

This clonotype is medium-sized (0.01 to 0.1%) in the sample. The V call is TRBV3-1, the J call TRBJ2-3; 11 bases map to TRBD2. Germline CDR1 is LGHDT and CDR2 is YNNKEL (reference sequence). Germline trimming cut 4 bases from V and 5 bases from J; bases unmatched to any gene: 5. There are 15 residues in the CDR3. CDR3 DNA sequence: TGTGCCAGCAGCCTCGGGACTAGCGGACTAGATACGCAGTATTTT. Translation: CASSLGTSGLDTQYF.

Sample share makes this clonotype medium-sized (0.01 to 0.1%). This chain uses TRBV5-8 with TRBJ1-5; no firm D call. V gave up 0 bases and J gave up 5 bases, with 6 bases separating them. The CDR3 totals 13 residues. The germline gives CDR1 SGHTS, CDR2 YDEGEE. CDR3 in amino acids: CASSLGPDQPQHF. For the CDR3, the DNA is TGTGCCAGCAGCTTGGGACCTGATCAGCCCCAGCATTTT.

V usage is TRBV20-1 and J usage is TRBJ2-1; possible D gene TRBD2, 5 bases. This CDR3 region has 12 residues. Germline CDR1 reads DFQATT; CDR2 reads SNEGSKA (reference sequence). The DNA of the CDR3 is TGCAGCACCTTGAGGGCAGACAATGAGCAGTTCTTC. Its protein is CSTLRADNEQFF.

The chain recombines TRBV6-2 or TRBV6-3 with TRBJ2-3; 7 bases fit TRBD2. The CDR3 extends over 16 amino acids. The V gene's germline CDR1 is MNHEY and CDR2 SVGEGT. With V trimmed by 2 bases and J by 3 bases, 8 bases remained unmatched. CDR3 in amino acids: CASSYPQAGETDTQYF. DNA of the CDR3: TGTGCCAGCAGTTACCCCCAGGCGGGAGAAACAGATACGCAGTATTTT.

By proportion, this clonotype is medium-sized (0.01 to 0.1%). The rearrangement joins TRBV20-1 to TRBJ1-5; a possible D gene is TRBD1 (5 bases). V lost 0 bases, J lost 7 bases, and 10 bases lay in between. In germline, CDR1 is DFQATT, CDR2 SNEGSKA (reference sequence). The CDR3 runs to 13 residues. CDR3: CSARDREGQPQHF. The CDR3 DNA is TGCAGTGCTAGAGACAGGGAGGGACAGCCCCAGCATTTT.

This clonotype is medium-sized (0.01 to 0.1%) in the sample. The rearrangement joins TRBV7-9 to TRBJ2-7, with a possible D match to TRBD2 (7 bases). V shed 8 bases and J shed 3 bases, with 17 bases lying between them. The CDR3 consists of 14 residues. Germline V gene sequence: CDR1 SEHNR, CDR2 FQNEAQ (reference sequence). The CDR3: CASGGAQKLYEQYF. CDR3 DNA: TGTGCCAGCGGGGGGGCCCAAAAGCTCTACGAGCAGTACTTC.

This clonotype turned up a few times. The chain joins TRBV7-6 to TRBJ2-2, with no clear D. This CDR3 is built from 13 residues. CDR1 and CDR2 (germline): SGHVS, FNYEAQ. Trimming cost V 3 bases and J 6 bases, with 8 bases left between them. CDR3 bases: TGTGCCAGCAGCTTTAAGGACCCCGGGGAGCTGTTTTTT. Translated, it gives CASSFKDPGELFF.

This clonotype ranks as medium-sized. The chain couples TRBV30 to TRBJ2-2; D remains unclear. The V gene's germline CDR1 is GTSNPN and CDR2 SVGIG (reference sequence). CDR3 size: 12 residues. With 0 bases removed from V and 7 bases from J, the gap between germline ends came to 6 bases. The CDR3 reads CAWSVQFGELFF. CDR3 bases: TGTGCCTGGAGTGTACAGTTCGGGGAGCTGTTTTTT.

This clonotype is categorized as medium-sized. This chain connects TRBV5-6 to TRBJ1-2, with 9 positions matching TRBD1. Germline V CDR1 and CDR2: SGHDT, YYEEEE. The trim removed 2 bases at V and 1 base at J, leaving 9 bases unmatched. The CDR3 is 17 amino acids. CDR3 loop: CASSFNNRDRVNYGYTF. CDR3 bases: TGTGCCAGCAGCTTTAACAACCGGGACAGGGTTAACTATGGCTACACCTTC.

This clonotype has more than one count but fewer than ten. The chain is built from TRBV28 and TRBJ1-4; 7 bases are a match to TRBD1. The V and J ends lost 7 bases and 9 bases, in that order; junction bases with no gene match: 11. The CDR3 covers 14 residues. Per germline, CDR1 MDHEN and CDR2 SYDVKM. The CDR3 loop is CASTPGQPNQKLFF. As DNA, the CDR3 is TGTGCCAGCACCCCGGGACAGCCCAATCAAAAACTGTTTTTT. The variable domain in full, with the rest retrieved from reference TRBV28 and TRBJ1-4, is DVKVTQSSRYLVKRTGEKVFLECVQDMDHENMFWYRQDPGLGLRLIYFSYDVKMKEKGDIPEGYSVSREKKERFSLILESASTNQTSMYLCASTPGQPNQKLFFGSGTQLSVL.

The chain recombines TRBV7-2 with TRBJ2-2; 9 nucleotides agree with TRBD2. The CDR3 totals 15 residues. V lost 4 bases, J lost 9 bases, and 9 bases stayed unmatched. The germline CDR1 and CDR2 sequences are SGHTA and FQGNSA. In DNA, the CDR3 is TGTGCCAGCAGCTCGCCCGGTGGGACTAGCAGGGAGCTGTTTTTT. Encoded protein: CASSSPGGTSRELFF.

This clonotype is judged medium-sized (0.01 to 0.1%). This chain connects TRBV5-4 to TRBJ2-2, with 9 bases that match TRBD2. From germline, CDR1 is SGHNT and CDR2 YYREEE (reference sequence). J was trimmed by 0 bases and V by 7 bases; bases with no gene match: 7. This CDR3 comprises 16 residues. The CDR3 is CASAVGGRANTGELFF. In DNA, the CDR3 is TGTGCCAGCGCCGTCGGCGGGAGGGCGAACACCGGGGAGCTGTTTTTT. The entire variable domain, with the rest obtained from reference TRBV5-4 and TRBJ2-2, is as follows: ETGVTQSPTHLIKTRGQQVTLRCSSQSGHNTVSWYQQALGQGPQFIFQYYREEENGRGNFPPRFSGLQFPNYSSELNVNALELDDSALYLCASAVGGRANTGELFFGEGSRLTVL.

This clonotype is medium-sized within its sample. The rearrangement uses TRBV5-1 and TRBJ2-6; TRBD1 might be the D (5 bases). V lost 0 bases, J lost 2 bases, and 18 bases lay in between. This CDR3 contains 19 residues. Germline CDR1 and CDR2: SGHRS and YFSETQ. The CDR3 loop reads CASSLAPGLGNTGANVLTF. In DNA, the CDR3 is TGCGCCAGCAGCTTGGCCCCAGGGTTAGGGAACACTGGGGCCAACGTCCTGACTTTC.

By its share, this clonotype is medium-sized. The chain joins TRBV2 to TRBJ2-7; maybe TRBD1 (6 bases). This CDR3 comprises 13 residues. V lost 5 bases, J lost 0 bases, and 8 bases lay in between. CDR1 SNHLY and CDR2 FYNNEI come from the germline V gene. The CDR3 sequence: CASSWTASYEQYF. CDR3 nucleotide sequence: TGTGCCAGCAGTTGGACAGCCTCCTACGAGCAGTACTTC.

This clonotype has ten or more counts. The chain links TRBV7-3 to TRBJ2-1, with TRBD2 identical over 14 bases. This CDR3 has 15 residues. Losses at the gene ends were 3 bases for V and 7 bases for J; bases not matched to a gene: 2. The V gene's germline CDR1 is SGHTA and CDR2 FQGTGA. CDR3 sequence: CASSLGLAGVNEQFF. The CDR3 coding sequence is TGTGCCAGCAGCTTGGGACTAGCGGGAGTGAATGAGCAGTTCTTC. Filled out from reference TRBV7-3 and TRBJ2-1, the complete variable domain reads GAGVSQTPSNKVTEKGKYVELRCDPISGHTALYWYRQSLGQGPEFLIYFQGTGAADDSGLPNDRFFAVRPEGSVSTLKIQRTERGDSAVYLCASSLGLAGVNEQFFGPGTRLTVL.

This clonotype was seen repeatedly, ten times or more. The chain joins TRBV20-1 to TRBJ2-5, with 8 bases that match TRBD2. J was trimmed by 7 bases and V by 8 bases; bases with no gene match: 18. Germline V gene data show CDR1 as DFQATT and CDR2 as SNEGSKA (reference sequence). The CDR3 length is 15 residues. CDR3 region: CSSEPGGSRLGTQYF. Written as DNA, the CDR3 is TGCAGTTCGGAGCCGGGGGGGTCCCGTCTCGGGACCCAGTACTTC.

By frequency in the sample, this clonotype is medium-sized. The CDR3 sequence: CASSLAGGDPYEQYF. The CDR3 DNA is TGTGCCAGCAGCTTAGCGGGAGGGGACCCCTACGAGCAGTACTTC. This chain uses TRBV7-2 with TRBJ2-7; 7 nucleotides match TRBD2. The V gene's germline CDR1 is SGHTA and CDR2 FQGNSA. The CDR3 totals 15 residues. J lost 2 bases, V lost 0 bases, and 4 bases had no gene match.

By sample share, this clonotype is medium-sized. V and J are TRBV5-1 and TRBJ2-5; TRBD2 agrees at 10 bases. Germline CDR1 SGHRS, CDR2 YFSETQ. This CDR3 spans 14 amino acids. The J segment lost 5 bases and the V segment lost 4 bases, leaving 5 bases of the junction unmatched. CDR3 sequence: CASSQKAGGETQYF. The CDR3 nucleotides are TGCGCCAGCAGCCAAAAAGCGGGAGGGGAGACCCAGTACTTC.

By share, this clonotype ranks as medium-sized (0.01 to 0.1%). Germline and junction disagree at one end, which may indicate a read error. This chain connects TRBV10-3 to TRBJ2-1; D is undetermined. Germline CDR1 and CDR2: ENHRY and SYGVKD. The CDR3 has 12 residues. The CDR3 sequence is CATSESGNEQFF. CDR3 in DNA: TGTGCCACCAGTGAGTCTGGCAATGAGCAGTTCTTC.

Of note for this clonotype: The conserved phenylalanine or tryptophan is not found at the CDR3 terminus, so this likely reflects a read error. The DNA is omitted, as the CDR3 cannot be located on it reliably, and the CDR3 follows TCRdb's listing. The rearrangement joins TRBV7-6 to TRBJ1-4; the table's D gene call, TRBD1, was not cross checked with the DNA. Including both end residues, the CDR3 is 14 amino acids long. Germline values: CDR1 SGHVS, CDR2 FNYEAQ. Here the CDR3 reads CASSQGATNEKRFL.

This sequence joins TRBV20-1 and TRBJ2-3; D may be TRBD1 (5 bases). V lost 1 base and J lost 6, with 17 bases in between. The CDR3 consists of 15 residues. CDR1 is DFQATT and CDR2 is SNEGSKA in the germline V gene (reference sequence). CDR3 coding DNA: TGCAGTGCTAGAGTTGGGGCCCAAAGGGGCGATACGCAGTATTTT. This translates into CSARVGAQRGDTQYF.

The table lists this clonotype with many counts. The rearrangement uses TRBV9 and TRBJ1-1; tentatively, D is TRBD1 (6 bases). This CDR3 region has 15 residues. Germline-derived CDR1 and CDR2 are SGDLS and YYNGEE. The V end was cut by 1 base, the J end by 0 bases, with 10 bases between. Written as DNA, the CDR3 is TGTGCCAGCAGCGTATCGGGACACATGAACACTGAAGCTTTCTTT. It yields the protein CASSVSGHMNTEAFF.

The sample holds a few counts of this clonotype. The V call is TRBV6-1, the J call TRBJ2-2; D possibly corresponds to TRBD2 (6 bases). Germline CDR1 is MNHNS and CDR2 is SASEGT. The V gene lost 2 bases and the J gene lost 6 bases, with 13 bases spanning the gap. This CDR3 spans 15 amino acids. CDR3 region: CASSERPGLAGELFF. The CDR3 region has the DNA TGTGCCAGCAGTGAACGGCCGGGACTGGCCGGGGAGCTGTTTTTT.

By sample fraction, this clonotype is medium-sized (0.01 to 0.1%). The chain is built from TRBV6-2 or TRBV6-3 and TRBJ1-5, with 7 bases fitting TRBD1. The germline V gene encodes CDR1 MNHEY and CDR2 SVGEGT. CDR3 size: 14 residues. V was clipped by 0 bases and J by 6 bases; unmatched bases: 2. In nucleotides, the CDR3 is TGTGCCAGCAGTTACTCAGGGGGCGGTCAGCCCCAGCATTTT. Translating gives CASSYSGGGQPQHF.

This clonotype ranks as medium-sized (0.01 to 0.1%). The chain recombines TRBV7-8 with TRBJ2-3; 8 positions agree with TRBD1. Germline V gene lookup returns CDR1 SGHVS and CDR2 FQNEAQ. This CDR3 contains 15 residues. J was trimmed by 4 bases and V by 3 bases; bases with no gene match: 6. Written as DNA, the CDR3 is TGTGCCAGCAGCTTCCGGACAGGGTTCGCAGATACGCAGTATTTT. Translated, it gives CASSFRTGFADTQYF.

This chain uses TRBV7-9 with TRBJ2-7; 15 positions match TRBD2. The CDR3 extends over 18 amino acids. Trimming removed 2 bases from V and 3 bases from J; junction bases left unmatched: 8. The germline CDR1 and CDR2 sequences are SEHNR and FQNEAQ (reference sequence). The CDR3 DNA sequence: TGTGCCAGCAGCTTAATCGGGGGACTAGCGGGAGGAAACTACGAGCAGTACTTC. Its translation is CASSLIGGLAGGNYEQYF.

The CDR3 DNA sequence: TGTGCCAGCAGTCTCAACGGGGGGCCGAACTACGAGCAGTACTTC. Amino acid sequence: CASSLNGGPNYEQYF. V is TRBV27 and J is TRBJ2-7; a possible D gene is TRBD2 (7 bases). This CDR3 is built from 15 residues. Germline loops: CDR1 MNHEY, CDR2 SMNVEV (reference sequence). The V gene lost 5 bases and the J gene lost 3 bases, with 17 bases spanning the gap.